One sample yielded the 28 T cell receptor beta chains listed below, sequenced in a study of cytomegalovirus exposure and HLA in healthy donors. A multiplex PCR was run with 60 Vbeta primers and 13 Jbeta primers. Using immunoSEQ multiplex PCR, the repertoire was profiled, and TCRdb retains in-frame clones only, with some absent. The profile covers a few hundred thousand clones, with around 79% appearing a single time and approximately 0.22% taken by the ten largest. Material for sequencing was PBMCs. The source of these receptors is a girl aged 2-15 years in good health and CMV-seronegative.

The chain uses TRBV10-2 and TRBJ2-1; 15 bases are a match to TRBD2. This CDR3 has 16 residues. Germline assignment: CDR1 WSHSY and CDR2 SAAADI. The trim removed 8 bases at V and 8 bases at J, leaving 10 bases unmatched. The CDR3 spells CASGWTSGGVLDEQFF. The CDR3 DNA reads TGCGCCAGCGGCTGGACTAGCGGGGGGGTCTTAGATGAGCAGTTCTTC.

V gene TRBV9 combines with J gene TRBJ2-7; maybe TRBD2 (5 bases). Deletions cut 2 bases from V and 1 base from J, with 7 bases between. Germline V lookup: CDR1 SGDLS, CDR2 YYNGEE. The CDR3 spans 13 residues. For the CDR3, the DNA is TGTGCCAGCAGCGTCGGGATTTCCTACGAGCAGTACTTC. Protein sequence: CASSVGISYEQYF. Combining the CDR3 with reference TRBV9 and TRBJ2-7 gives the whole variable domain DSGVTQTPKHLITATGQRVTLRCSPRSGDLSVYWYQQSLDQGLQFLIQYYNGEERAKGNILERFSAQQFPDLHSELNLSSLELGDSALYFCASSVGISYEQYFGPGTRLTVT.

The rearrangement links TRBV6-6 to TRBJ1-4; 7 positions agree with TRBD1. The germline gives CDR1 MNHNY, CDR2 SVGAGI (reference sequence). Trimming removed 5 bases from V and 7 bases from J; junction bases left unmatched: 13. The CDR3 loop spans 16 amino acids. The CDR3 DNA sequence: TGTGCCAGCAGTCAGGGGGGCCCGGGGGGGGGTGAAAAACTGTTTTTT. This gives the protein CASSQGGPGGGEKLFF.

The chain combines TRBV27 with TRBJ2-1; TRBD2 might be the D (7 bases). Trimming removed 4 bases from V and 0 bases from J, with 10 bases in between. The CDR3 sequence is 15 residues long. The V gene's germline CDR1 is MNHEY and CDR2 SMNVEV (reference sequence). DNA for the CDR3: TGTGCCAGCAGTTCGGCGGGGGCCTCCTACAATGAGCAGTTCTTC. Its translation is CASSSAGASYNEQFF.

The chain links TRBV29-1 to TRBJ2-3; D possibly corresponds to TRBD1 (8 bases). Trimming took off 6 bases at V and 4 bases at J, with 32 bases between the two ends. The CDR3 spans 19 residues. The germline V gene encodes CDR1 SQVTM and CDR2 ANQGSEA. For the CDR3, the DNA is TGCAGCGTCTCCGAGGCCCTGGGCAGGGGGCATGGGAGGGCAGATACGCAGTATTTT. Its protein product is CSVSEALGRGHGRADTQYF.

The chain employs TRBV6-1 and TRBJ2-3; 8 bases line up with TRBD1. CDR3 length: 14 amino acids. CDR1 MNHNS and CDR2 SASEGT come from the germline V gene. V dropped 3 bases and J dropped 6; count of bases not matched to a gene: 5. CDR3 sequence (DNA): TGTGCCAGCAGTGACAGGGGGCGTTACGATACGCAGTATTTT. Its translation is CASSDRGRYDTQYF.

This clone was counted a few times. The chain is built from TRBV25-1 and TRBJ2-7, with a weak D call TRBD2 (6 bases). CDR1 is MGHDK, CDR2 SYGVNS, per germline. CDR3 length: 13 residues. V lost 2 bases to trimming and J lost 5 bases, with 10 bases between them. The CDR3 sequence is CASSEGRRDEQYF. For the CDR3, the DNA is TGTGCCAGCAGTGAAGGGAGGCGGGACGAGCAGTACTTC.

The chain carries TRBV10-1 and TRBJ2-7; TRBD2 aligns across 11 bases. With 2 bases clipped from V and 6 bases from J, the junction kept 6 bases outside the gene matches. The CDR3 has 15 residues. Looked up from germline, CDR1 is WNHNN and CDR2 is SYGVQD (reference sequence). The CDR3 sequence: CASSERLAGLSEQYF. CDR3 in DNA: TGCGCCAGCAGTGAGAGACTAGCGGGATTATCCGAGCAGTACTTC.

This clone has only one observation. The chain recombines TRBV9 with TRBJ2-1; 7 bases match TRBD1. The CDR3 runs to 15 residues. Germline loops: CDR1 SGDLS, CDR2 YYNGEE. Trimming cost V 0 bases and J 5 bases; bases outside gene matches: 5. The CDR3 coding sequence is TGTGCCAGCAGCGTAGGGGACAGAATGAACAATGAGCAGTTCTTC. The encoded protein is CASSVGDRMNNEQFF.

V is TRBV10-1 and J is TRBJ2-7, with 7 bases identical to TRBD2. CDR3 length equals 11 residues. In germline, CDR1 is WNHNN, CDR2 SYGVQD (reference sequence). Unmatched junction bases numbered 5, after V lost 2 bases and J lost 13 bases. CDR3 sequence (DNA): TGCGCCAGCAGTGAGGGGGGGGATCTCTACTTC. Its protein is CASSEGGDLYF.

This clone occurred a few times. This chain joins TRBV4-1 and TRBJ2-1; 7 nucleotides agree with TRBD2. From germline, CDR1 is MGHRA and CDR2 YSYEKL. Trimming took 0 bases from V and 5 from J; bases not matched to a gene: 7. The CDR3 is 16 amino acids. This chain's CDR3 is CASSQERAGVDNEQFF. The DNA of the CDR3 is TGCGCCAGCAGCCAAGAAAGGGCGGGAGTCGACAATGAGCAGTTCTTC.

The chain recombines TRBV27 with TRBJ2-1; TRBD2 might be the D (5 bases). The CDR3 loop spans 14 amino acids. The germline V gene has CDR1 MNHEY and CDR2 SMNVEV (reference sequence). The germline V and J ends were trimmed by 3 bases and 9 bases, with 15 bases remaining between them. Here the CDR3 reads CASSFIRPGSEQFF. The CDR3 DNA reads TGTGCCAGCAGTTTCATCCGGCCGGGAAGTGAGCAGTTCTTC.

J is TRBJ2-7 and V is TRBV18; no firm D call. The CDR3 extends over 12 amino acids. Germline CDR1 and CDR2: KGHSH and LQKENI. Trimming shortened V by 8 bases and J by 0 bases, and 8 bases separated the two germline ends. The CDR3 nucleotides read TGTGCCAGCCTATCCGGCTCCTACGAGCAGTACTTC. It translates to CASLSGSYEQYF.

V usage is TRBV10-3 and J usage is TRBJ2-1; weak D call: TRBD1 (7 bases). In germline, CDR1 is ENHRY, CDR2 SYGVKD. The ends were cut back, 6 bases at V and 6 bases at J, with 18 bases in the middle. CDR3 length: 15 amino acids. The DNA of the CDR3 is TGTGCCATCAGAACAGGGGACTTAATGGGCAATGAGCAGTTCTTC. This encodes CAIRTGDLMGNEQFF.

The rearrangement links TRBV7-3 to TRBJ2-6; D remains unclear. The CDR3 covers 16 residues. The germline gives CDR1 SGHTA, CDR2 FQGTGA. The germline V and J ends were trimmed by 5 bases and 0 bases, with 11 bases remaining between them. The CDR3 loop reads CASSQYADSGANVLTF. In nucleotides, the CDR3 is TGTGCCAGCAGCCAGTACGCGGACTCTGGGGCCAACGTCCTGACTTTC.

The chain employs TRBV4-1 and TRBJ2-7; 9 nucleotides align to TRBD2. V lost 0 bases, J lost 6 bases, and 6 bases stayed unmatched. The CDR3 consists of 15 residues. Germline lookup yields CDR1 MGHRA and CDR2 YSYEKL. CDR3 residues: CASSQDPAGGIEQYF. In nucleotides, the CDR3 is TGCGCCAGCAGCCAAGATCCAGCGGGAGGTATCGAGCAGTACTTC.

This clone turned up a few times. The V and J genes are TRBV29-1 and TRBJ2-3, with D possibly TRBD2 on 5 matching bases. V was clipped by 6 bases and J by 7 bases, with 20 bases between them. This CDR3 is 14 amino acids long. In germline, CDR1 is SQVTM, CDR2 ANQGSEA. In nucleotides, the CDR3 is TGCAGCGTAAGAGGACTTTTCCTAATCCATACGCAGTATTTT. It codes for CSVRGLFLIHTQYF.

The rearrangement uses TRBV27 and TRBJ2-7, with 8 bases fitting TRBD1. CDR3 length: 15 amino acids. V gave up 5 bases and J gave up 6 bases; unmatched junction bases: 12. Germline CDR1 is MNHEY and CDR2 is SMNVEV (reference sequence). The CDR3 DNA reads as TGTGCCAGCAGTCCCCTCCAGGGGGCGACGGGCGAGCAGTACTTC. The encoded protein is CASSPLQGATGEQYF.

This chain links TRBV10-3 with TRBJ1-4; D remains unclear. Germline CDR1 is ENHRY and CDR2 is SYGVKD. The CDR3 consists of 13 residues. With 4 bases removed from V and 8 bases from J, the gap between germline ends came to 11 bases. DNA of the CDR3: TGTGCCATCAGTGGTTCGGGGAAAGAAAAACTGTTTTTT. Amino acids: CAISGSGKEKLFF.

The sample holds one count of this clone. V and J are TRBV9 and TRBJ1-2; TRBD1 might be the D (5 bases). Germline lookup yields CDR1 SGDLS and CDR2 YYNGEE. V dropped 3 bases and J dropped 4 bases, with 19 bases sitting between them. CDR3 length: 16 residues. The CDR3 reads CASSASTGGESYGYTF. CDR3 nucleotide sequence: TGTGCCAGCAGCGCGTCCACGGGAGGGGAGAGCTATGGCTACACCTTC.

V is TRBV5-4 and J is TRBJ2-1; 10 positions match TRBD2. CDR1 and CDR2 from the germline V gene are SGHNT and YYREEE (reference sequence). Trimming cost V 2 bases and J 3 bases; bases outside gene matches: 2. The CDR3 length is 15 residues. The CDR3 sequence: CASSFGLADYNEQFF. Here the CDR3 DNA reads TGTGCCAGCAGCTTTGGACTAGCGGACTACAATGAGCAGTTCTTC.

This clone turned up a few times. The DNA of the CDR3 is TGTGCCAGCTCACAGGACAGGGGGAACTATGGCTACACCTTC. Protein: CASSQDRGNYGYTF. The J gene is TRBJ1-2, the V gene TRBV18; 10 nucleotides align to TRBD1. The CDR3 extends over 14 amino acids. V shed 4 bases and J 2 bases; nucleotides not matched to a gene: 1. Germline CDR1 is KGHSH and CDR2 is LQKENI.

This clone came up once. The chain recombines TRBV5-4 with TRBJ2-3; 12 nucleotides agree with TRBD2. V trimming: 3 bases; J trimming: 4 bases; junction bases outside the gene matches: 6. CDR1 SGHNT and CDR2 YYREEE come from the germline V gene (reference sequence). This CDR3 comprises 16 residues. The CDR3 nucleotides read TGTGCCAGCAGCTCTAGCGGGGGGGCCTCCCCAGATACGCAGTATTTT. Protein sequence: CASSSSGGASPDTQYF.

V gene TRBV5-5 combines with J gene TRBJ2-3; no definite D call. The CDR3 loop spans 16 amino acids. CDR1 is SGHKS, CDR2 YYEKEE, per germline (reference sequence). The V and J ends lost 1 base and 0 bases respectively, with 12 bases between them. The CDR3 DNA reads TGTGCCAGCAGCTTGTCTGCACAGCCTAGCACAGATACGCAGTATTTT. This translates into CASSLSAQPSTDTQYF.

The genes are TRBV5-1 and TRBJ2-7; 7 bases align to TRBD1. Germline CDR1 is SGHRS and CDR2 is YFSETQ. V lost 4 bases and J lost 6; bases outside the gene matches: 16. This CDR3 is built from 16 residues. The CDR3 DNA reads as TGCGCCAGCAGCAGCGCCCCGGGACAGAAGGGACGCGAGCAGTACTTC. This translates into CASSSAPGQKGREQYF.

J is TRBJ2-1 and V is TRBV4-1; 7 positions agree with TRBD2. Germline CDR1 MGHRA, CDR2 YSYEKL. The CDR3 runs 14 residues. V dropped 0 bases and J dropped 15; count of bases not matched to a gene: 11. The CDR3 sequence is CASSQDPTSATPFF. CDR3 bases: TGCGCCAGCAGCCAAGATCCTACTAGCGCAACCCCGTTCTTC.

This clone was picked up a small number of times. The V and J genes are TRBV19 and TRBJ2-5, with 9 bases matching TRBD1. V shed 8 bases, J shed 1 base, and the junction held 5 bases outside the gene matches. Germline-derived CDR1 and CDR2 are LNHDA and SQIVND (reference sequence). CDR3 length: 14 amino acids. CDR3 sequence (DNA): TGTGCCAGTGCGGGACAGGGACTCCAAGAGACCCAGTACTTC. It specifies CASAGQGLQETQYF.

The chain recombines TRBV7-8 with TRBJ2-1; D is possibly TRBD2 (5 bases). CDR3 length equals 14 residues. Deletions cut 5 bases from V and 12 bases from J, with 20 bases between. Germline V gene lookup returns CDR1 SGHVS and CDR2 FQNEAQ. The CDR3 region is CASSPPPLGSGQFF. The CDR3 region has the DNA TGTGCCAGCAGCCCGCCCCCACTAGGGTCGGGGCAGTTCTTC. The variable domain in full, completed from reference TRBV7-8 and TRBJ2-1, reads GAGVSQSPRYKVAKRGQDVALRCDPISGHVSLFWYQQALGQGPEFLTYFQNEAQLDKSGLPSDRFFAERPEGSVSTLKIQRTQQEDSAVYLCASSPPPLGSGQFFGPGTRLTVL.